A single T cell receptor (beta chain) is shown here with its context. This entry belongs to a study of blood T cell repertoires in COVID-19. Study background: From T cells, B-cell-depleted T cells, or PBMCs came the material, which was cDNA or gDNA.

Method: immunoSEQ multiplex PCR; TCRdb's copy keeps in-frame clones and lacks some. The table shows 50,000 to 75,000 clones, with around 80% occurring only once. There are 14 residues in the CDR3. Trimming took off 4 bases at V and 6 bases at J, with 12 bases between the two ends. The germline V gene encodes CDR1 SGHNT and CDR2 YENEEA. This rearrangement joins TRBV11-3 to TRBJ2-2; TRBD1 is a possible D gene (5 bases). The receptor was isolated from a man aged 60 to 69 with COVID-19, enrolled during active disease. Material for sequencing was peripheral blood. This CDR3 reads CASSWLGDAGELFF. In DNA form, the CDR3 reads TGTGCCAGCAGCTGGCTAGGGGATGCCGGGGAGCTGTTTTTT.